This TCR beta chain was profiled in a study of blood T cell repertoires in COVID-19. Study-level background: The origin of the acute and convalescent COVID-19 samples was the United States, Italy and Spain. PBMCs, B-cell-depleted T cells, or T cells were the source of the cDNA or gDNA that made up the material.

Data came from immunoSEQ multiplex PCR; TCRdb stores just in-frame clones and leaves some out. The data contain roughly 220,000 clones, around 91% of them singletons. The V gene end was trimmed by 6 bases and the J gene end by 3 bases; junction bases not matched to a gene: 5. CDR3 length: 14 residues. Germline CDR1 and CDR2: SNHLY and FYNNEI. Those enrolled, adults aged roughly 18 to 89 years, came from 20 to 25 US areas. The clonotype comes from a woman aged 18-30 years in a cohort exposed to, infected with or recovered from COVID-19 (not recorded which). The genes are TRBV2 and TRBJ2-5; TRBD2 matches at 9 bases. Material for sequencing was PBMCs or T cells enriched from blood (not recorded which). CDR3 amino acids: CASSFGGREETQYF. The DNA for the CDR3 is TGTGCCAGCAGCTTTGGCGGGAGGGAAGAGACCCAGTACTTC. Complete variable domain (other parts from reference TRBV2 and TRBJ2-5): EPEVTQTPSHQVTQMGQEVILRCVPISNHLYFYWYRQILGQKVEFLVSFYNNEISEKSEIFDDQFSVERPDGSNFTLKIRSTKLEDSAMYFCASSFGGREETQYFGPGTRLLVL.